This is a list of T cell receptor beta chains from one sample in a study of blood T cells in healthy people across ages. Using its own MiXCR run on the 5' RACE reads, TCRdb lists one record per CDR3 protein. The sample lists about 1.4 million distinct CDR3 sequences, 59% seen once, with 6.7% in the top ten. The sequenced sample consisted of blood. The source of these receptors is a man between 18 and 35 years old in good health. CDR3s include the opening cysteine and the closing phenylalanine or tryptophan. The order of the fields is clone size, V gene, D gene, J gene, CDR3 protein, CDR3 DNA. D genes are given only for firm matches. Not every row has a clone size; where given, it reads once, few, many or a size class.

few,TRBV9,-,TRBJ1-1,CASSSPQGENTEAFF,TGTGCCAGCAGCTCACCCCAGGGAGAGAACACTGAAGCTTTCTTT
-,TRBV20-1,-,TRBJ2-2,CSALINTGELFF,TGCAGTGCCCTGATAAACACCGGGGAGCTGTTTTTT
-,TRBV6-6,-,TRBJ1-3,CASSYSGVSFGNTIYF,TGTGCCAGCAGTTACTCGGGGGTTTCCTTTGGAAACACCATATATTTT
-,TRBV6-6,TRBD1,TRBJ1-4,CASSFAGGTNEKLFF,TGTGCCAGCAGTTTTGCAGGGGGCACTAATGAAAAACTGTTTTTT
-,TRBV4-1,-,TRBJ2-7,CASSQVTNSYEQYF,TGCGCCAGCAGCCAAGTAACCAACTCCTACGAGCAGTACTTC
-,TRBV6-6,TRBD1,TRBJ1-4,CASSYDRGWEKLFF,TGTGCCAGCAGTTACGACAGGGGTTGGGAAAAACTGTTTTTT
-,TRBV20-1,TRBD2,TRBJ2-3,CSATLVGGSTDTQYF,TGCAGTGCTACCTTGGTGGGAGGGAGCACAGATACGCAGTATTTT
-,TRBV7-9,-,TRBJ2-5,CASSSVRGETQYF,TGTGCCAGCAGCTCGGTCAGGGGAGAGACCCAGTACTTC
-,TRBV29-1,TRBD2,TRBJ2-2,CSVEDRTSGIPGELFF,TGCAGCGTTGAAGACCGGACTAGCGGGATCCCCGGGGAGCTGTTTTTT
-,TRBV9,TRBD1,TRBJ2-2,CASSFRQGSTGELFF,TGTGCCAGCAGCTTCAGACAGGGGAGCACCGGGGAGCTGTTTTTT
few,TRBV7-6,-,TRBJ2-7,CASSLAGSPSSYEQYF,TGTGCCAGCAGCTTAGCTGGGAGCCCCAGCTCCTACGAGCAGTACTTC
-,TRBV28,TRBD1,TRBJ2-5,CASSKAGQDLYQETQYF,TGTGCCAGCAGTAAAGCCGGACAGGACCTTTATCAAGAGACCCAGTACTTC
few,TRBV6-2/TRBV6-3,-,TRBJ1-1,CASRGSGPEAFF,TGTGCCAGCAGGGGGAGCGGGCCTGAAGCTTTCTTT
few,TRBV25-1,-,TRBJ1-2,CASSEAGNYGYTF,TGTGCCAGCTCTGAGGCGGGGAACTATGGCTACACCTTC
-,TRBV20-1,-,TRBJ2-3,CSARVRGDTQYF,TGCAGTGCTAGAGTTCGGGGAGATACGCAGTATTTT
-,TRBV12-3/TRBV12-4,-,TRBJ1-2,CASSPGGGAVGYTF,TGTGCCAGCAGCCCCGGAGGGGGGGCGGTTGGCTACACCTTC
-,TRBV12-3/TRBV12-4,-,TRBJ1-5,CASSRIGNQPQHF,TGTGCCAGCAGTCGGATCGGCAATCAGCCCCAGCATTTT
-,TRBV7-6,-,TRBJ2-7,CASSLWRKDYEQYF,TGTGCCAGCAGCTTATGGCGAAAGGACTACGAGCAGTACTTC
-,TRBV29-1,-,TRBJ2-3,CSVVQRTDTQYF,TGCAGCGTTGTTCAACGCACAGATACGCAGTATTTT
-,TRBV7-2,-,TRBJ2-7,CASSLNLPATYEQYF,TGTGCCAGCAGCTTAAACCTTCCGGCTACCTACGAGCAGTACTTC
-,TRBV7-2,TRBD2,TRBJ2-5,CASSLQSGRGDNEQYF,TGTGCCAGCAGCTTACAAAGCGGGAGAGGAGATAATGAGCAGTACTTC
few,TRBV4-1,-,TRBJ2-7,CASSPVSLSSSYEQYF,TGCGCCAGCAGCCCAGTTAGCCTCTCAAGCTCCTACGAGCAGTACTTC
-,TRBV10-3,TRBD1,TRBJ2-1,CAISEPGQHVQFF,TGTGCCATCAGTGAACCGGGACAGCATGTGCAGTTCTTC
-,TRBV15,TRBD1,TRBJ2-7,CATSYRDSSYEQYF,TGTGCCACCAGCTACCGGGACAGCTCCTACGAGCAGTACTTC
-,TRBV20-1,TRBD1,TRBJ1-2,CSAKGQAHGYTF,TGCAGTGCTAAGGGACAGGCCCATGGCTACACCTTC
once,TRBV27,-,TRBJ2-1,CASSLWLAHSYNEQFF,TGTGCCAGCAGTTTGTGGCTAGCGCACTCCTACAATGAGCAGTTCTTC
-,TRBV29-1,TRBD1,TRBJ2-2,CSVTSVGDRGPTGELFF,TGCAGCGTTACGTCAGTGGGGGACAGGGGACCTACCGGGGAGCTGTTTTTT
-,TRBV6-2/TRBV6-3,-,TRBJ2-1,CASSSRIGGRGLHNEQFF,TGTGCCAGCAGTTCACGTATCGGTGGGAGAGGGCTACACAATGAGCAGTTCTTC
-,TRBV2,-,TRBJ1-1,CASNVGQTKNTEAFF,TGTGCCAGCAATGTAGGGCAGACCAAGAACACTGAAGCTTTCTTT
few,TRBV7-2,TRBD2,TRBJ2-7,CASSLELGGGYEQYF,TGTGCCAGCAGCTTAGAGTTGGGCGGGGGTTACGAGCAGTACTTC
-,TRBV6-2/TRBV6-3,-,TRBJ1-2,CASSYSSGFNGYTF,TGTGCCAGCAGTTACTCTTCAGGGTTCAATGGCTACACCTTC
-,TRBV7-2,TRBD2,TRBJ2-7,CASDSGWSYEQYF,TGTGCCAGCGATAGCGGGTGGTCCTACGAGCAGTACTTC
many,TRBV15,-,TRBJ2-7,CATSRESSYEQYF,TGTGCCACCAGCAGAGAGAGCTCCTACGAGCAGTACTTC